These T cell receptor beta chains were read from a single sample in a study of blood T cells in healthy people across ages. TCRdb analysed the 5' RACE reads with MiXCR anew, one entry per CDR3 protein. The sample lists 910,000 or so distinct CDR3 sequences, roughly 50% occurring once. Sequencing was done on a sample of blood. The receptors were sampled from an older woman in good health. The CDR3 runs from the conserved cysteine through the conserved F or W. D genes are given only for firm matches. The listing skips clone size in some rows; elsewhere it reads once, few, many or a size class.

few,TRBV4-1,TRBD2,TRBJ2-5,CASSPTPAGDYQETQYF,TGCGCCAGCAGCCCCACTCCGGCGGGGGACTACCAAGAGACCCAGTACTTC
NA,TRBV20-1,TRBD2,TRBJ2-7,CSSGLAGMGEQYF,TGCAGTTCGGGACTAGCGGGGATGGGCGAGCAGTACTTC
NA,TRBV20-1,NA,TRBJ2-1,CSARDRGPTEQFF,TGCAGTGCTAGAGATCGGGGTCCCACAGAGCAGTTCTTC
NA,TRBV7-2,NA,TRBJ2-3,CASSRRSGVDTQYF,TGTGCCAGCAGCAGGAGGAGTGGTGTAGATACGCAGTATTTT
few,TRBV4-2,NA,TRBJ2-1,CASSFSGGQNNEQFF,TGTGCCAGCAGCTTCAGCGGAGGACAGAACAATGAGCAGTTCTTC
NA,TRBV9,NA,TRBJ2-7,CASSEAGGTNYEQYF,TGTGCCAGCAGCGAGGCAGGGGGGACAAACTACGAGCAGTACTTC
few,TRBV25-1,TRBD1,TRBJ2-3,CASREQGLGDTQYF,TGTGCCAGCAGGGAACAGGGGTTGGGGGATACGCAGTATTTT
few,TRBV10-3,TRBD2,TRBJ2-5,CAISELAGGRETQYF,TGTGCCATCAGTGAGCTAGCGGGAGGGCGTGAGACCCAGTACTTC
few,TRBV7-2,NA,TRBJ1-2,CASSLLGGRTDGYTF,TGTGCCAGCAGCTTATTGGGGGGGCGTACGGATGGCTACACCTTC
once,TRBV29-1,NA,TRBJ2-7,CSVEDRTDESSYEQYF,TGCAGCGTTGAAGATAGAACCGACGAAAGCTCCTACGAGCAGTACTTC
NA,TRBV20-1,NA,TRBJ2-5,CSASTRANLRAQYF,TGCAGTGCGAGCACTCGGGCAAACCTACGGGCGCAGTACTTC
NA,TRBV7-2,NA,TRBJ2-5,CASSPRLARQETQYF,TGTGCCAGCAGCCCCAGGCTAGCGCGACAAGAGACCCAGTACTTC
once,TRBV20-1,NA,TRBJ2-2,CSAKGVTGELFF,TGCAGTGCTAAGGGTGTCACCGGGGAGCTGTTTTTT
NA,TRBV27,TRBD1,TRBJ1-2,CASSQRQGTYGYTF,TGTGCCAGCAGCCAAAGACAGGGTACCTATGGCTACACCTTC
NA,TRBV9,NA,TRBJ2-5,CASSGALDRNGNPQETQYF,TGTGCCAGCAGCGGAGCCTTGGACAGAAACGGGAACCCCCAAGAGACCCAGTACTTC
NA,TRBV7-8,NA,TRBJ1-5,CASSFSSTSNQPQHF,TGTGCCAGCAGCTTCAGTTCGACAAGCAATCAGCCCCAGCATTTT
NA,TRBV7-2,TRBD1,TRBJ2-2,CASSRDRASTGELFF,TGTGCCAGCAGCAGGGACAGGGCTAGCACCGGGGAGCTGTTTTTT
NA,TRBV10-2,NA,TRBJ2-2,CAVRDTETGELFF,TGCGCCGTCCGGGACACTGAAACCGGGGAGCTGTTTTTT
NA,TRBV10-1,TRBD2,TRBJ2-3,CASSEPAGSVDTQYF,TGCGCCAGCAGTGAGCCAGCGGGAAGTGTAGATACGCAGTATTTT
NA,TRBV5-1,TRBD1,TRBJ1-2,CASSPPGQHYGYTF,TGCGCCAGCAGCCCTCCGGGACAGCATTATGGCTACACCTTC
once,TRBV12-3/TRBV12-4,TRBD1,TRBJ2-3,CASRWTGAGNTQYF,TGTGCCAGCAGATGGACAGGGGCAGGGAATACGCAGTATTTT
NA,TRBV29-1,TRBD2,TRBJ2-5,CSVTSGSYAQYF,TGCAGCGTGACTAGCGGGAGCTACGCGCAGTACTTC
few,TRBV13,NA,TRBJ1-2,CASSLPFGGSNYGYTF,TGTGCCAGCAGCTTACCGTTTGGGGGTTCTAACTATGGCTACACCTTC
few,TRBV7-2,NA,TRBJ2-7,CASSNRALYEQYF,TGTGCCAGCAGCAACCGGGCCCTCTACGAGCAGTACTTC
NA,TRBV11-3,NA,TRBJ2-2,CASSSITGELFF,TGTGCCAGCAGTTCTATCACCGGGGAGCTGTTTTTT
NA,TRBV6-5,NA,TRBJ2-7,CASSTGTSVSEQYF,TGTGCCAGCAGCACCGGGACATCGGTGTCCGAGCAGTACTTC
NA,TRBV18,NA,TRBJ2-3,CASAPITDTQYF,TGTGCCAGCGCCCCGATCACAGATACGCAGTATTTT
NA,TRBV28,NA,TRBJ2-1,CASRVGGYNEQFF,TGTGCCAGCAGGGTGGGTGGATACAATGAGCAGTTCTTC
NA,TRBV7-9,NA,TRBJ1-2,CASRSFLGYTF,TGTGCCAGCAGGTCCTTCCTGGGCTACACCTTC
NA,TRBV12-3/TRBV12-4,NA,TRBJ2-7,CASSFGGVTYEQYF,TGTGCCAGCAGTTTTGGGGGAGTCACCTACGAGCAGTACTTC
NA,TRBV27,TRBD1,TRBJ2-5,CASSFHDREETQYF,TGTGCCAGCAGTTTCCACGACAGGGAAGAGACCCAGTACTTC
NA,TRBV2,NA,TRBJ2-7,CASSRRQTDGEQYF,TGTGCCAGCAGCCGTAGACAGACTGACGGTGAGCAGTACTTC
few,TRBV29-1,NA,TRBJ2-1,CSVLKGKIGHEQFF,TGCAGCGTTTTAAAGGGAAAAATCGGTCATGAGCAGTTCTTC
few,TRBV5-1,NA,TRBJ2-1,CASSLGGGLNEQFF,TGCGCCAGCAGCTTGGGCGGAGGCCTAAATGAGCAGTTCTTC
NA,TRBV24-1,NA,TRBJ2-6,CATSWSSGANVLTF,TGTGCCACCAGTTGGAGTTCTGGGGCCAACGTCCTGACTTTC
NA,TRBV5-1,TRBD2,TRBJ2-7,CASSLGIGLARAYEQYF,TGCGCCAGCAGCTTGGGGATAGGACTAGCGCGCGCCTACGAGCAGTACTTC
few,TRBV12-3/TRBV12-4,TRBD2,TRBJ2-3,CASRRRTSGGTDTQYF,TGTGCCAGCAGGCGACGGACTAGCGGGGGCACAGATACGCAGTATTTT
few,TRBV3-1,NA,TRBJ2-3,CASSQESPQGISTDTQYF,TGTGCCAGCAGCCAAGAATCGCCCCAGGGGATAAGCACAGATACGCAGTATTTT
NA,TRBV6-5,TRBD2,TRBJ2-5,CASSYGLIAGQETQYF,TGTGCCAGCAGTTACGGTCTGATAGCGGGGCAAGAGACCCAGTACTTC
few,TRBV29-1,TRBD2,TRBJ2-7,CSAQGALAVEQYF,TGCAGCGCCCAAGGGGCCCTAGCGGTCGAGCAGTACTTC
NA,TRBV4-1,NA,TRBJ2-5,CASSQGSGVSQETQYF,TGCGCCAGCAGCCAGGGTAGCGGAGTTTCCCAAGAGACCCAGTACTTC
NA,TRBV9,TRBD2,TRBJ2-1,CASSGSGGTYNEQFF,TGTGCCAGCAGCGGTAGCGGGGGTACCTACAATGAGCAGTTCTTC
once,TRBV29-1,TRBD2,TRBJ2-1,CSPTSGINEQFF,TGCAGCCCGACTAGCGGGATTAATGAGCAGTTCTTC
few,TRBV4-3,TRBD2,TRBJ2-1,CASSHLLAGQYNEQFF,TGCGCCAGCAGCCACCTACTAGCGGGCCAATACAATGAGCAGTTCTTC
many,TRBV7-9,NA,TRBJ2-1,CASSLASRNEQFF,TGTGCCAGCAGCTTAGCCTCCAGGAATGAGCAGTTCTTC
NA,TRBV5-5,TRBD1,TRBJ1-5,CASRSGTGAYSNQPQHF,TGTGCCAGCAGGTCCGGGACAGGGGCCTATAGCAATCAGCCCCAGCATTTT
NA,TRBV7-2,TRBD2,TRBJ2-1,CATVSGRSEQFF,TGTGCCACCGTTAGCGGGAGGAGTGAGCAGTTCTTC
NA,TRBV9,TRBD2,TRBJ2-1,CASSETSGSYNEQFF,TGTGCCAGCAGCGAGACTAGCGGGAGCTACAATGAGCAGTTCTTC
few,TRBV7-9,NA,TRBJ2-5,CASSLAGYLQETQYF,TGTGCCAGCAGCTTAGCTGGGTACCTCCAAGAGACCCAGTACTTC
NA,TRBV27,NA,TRBJ1-2,CASSFSRDRAGYTF,TGTGCCAGCAGTTTTTCAAGGGATCGCGCCGGCTACACCTTC
NA,TRBV3-1,NA,TRBJ1-2,CASSQRGDRYIYGYTF,TGTGCCAGCAGCCAAAGGGGAGACAGGTATATCTATGGCTACACCTTC
NA,TRBV12-5,NA,TRBJ1-2,CASGLDRVYGYTF,TGTGCTAGTGGTTTGGACAGGGTCTATGGCTACACCTTC
few,TRBV28,NA,TRBJ2-3,CASRPSSSTDTQYF,TGTGCCAGCAGGCCTTCTTCCAGCACAGATACGCAGTATTTT
NA,TRBV11-2,NA,TRBJ1-6,CASSLVSGGPSYNSPLHF,TGTGCCAGCAGCTTAGTTTCCGGGGGCCCCTCCTATAATTCACCCCTCCACTTT
NA,TRBV5-4,NA,TRBJ1-2,CASSLGTLGDGYTF,TGTGCCAGCAGCTTGGGTACGTTAGGCGACGGCTACACCTTC
once,TRBV19,NA,TRBJ2-7,CASSIDPRGQNYEQYF,TGTGCCAGTAGTATAGATCCCAGAGGACAGAATTACGAGCAGTACTTC
few,TRBV7-9,NA,TRBJ1-4,CASRAANEKLFF,TGTGCCAGCAGGGCGGCGAATGAAAAACTGTTTTTT
few,TRBV21-1,NA,TRBJ2-3,CASSSQRENHPDTQYF,TGTGCCAGCAGCTCCCAGCGGGAGAATCATCCAGATACGCAGTATTTT
NA,TRBV29-1,NA,TRBJ2-3,CSGAWGQTTDTQYF,TGCAGCGGGGCGTGGGGCCAGACAACAGATACGCAGTATTTT
NA,TRBV20-1,TRBD2,TRBJ2-4,CSALIGLGANKWAKNIQYF,TGCAGTGCTCTGATTGGACTAGGGGCGAATAAATGGGCCAAAAACATTCAGTACTTC